The 18 T cell receptor beta chains in this list originate from one sample, sequenced in a study of CD8+ T cells in alopecia areata. It was cDNA, reverse transcribed from extracted RNA, that served as the sequencing template. Profiled with immunoSEQ multiplex PCR; TCRdb holds only in-frame clones, not every one. Of some 190,000 clones listed, around 65% are singletons. Regarding treatment: oral pan-JAK inhibitor, 5-10 mg twice daily. The sequencing here drew on CD4+ T cells sorted from blood, taken around week 46, from a patient treated with tofacitinib. The receptors shown here come from a human donor with alopecia areata.

This clone appeared once. The chain uses TRBV6-5 and TRBJ1-6, with 10 positions matching TRBD1. There are 15 residues in the CDR3. Germline trimming cut 3 bases from V and 12 bases from J; bases unmatched to any gene: 8. Germline V gene lookup returns CDR1 MNHEY and CDR2 SVGAGI. The CDR3: CASSYRGQGPLPLHF. The CDR3 DNA reads as TGTGCCAGCAGTTATAGGGGACAGGGGCCCCTACCCCTCCACTTT.

This clone has just a few counts. J is TRBJ2-5 and V is TRBV5-5; maybe TRBD1 (6 bases). The germline V and J ends were trimmed by 4 bases and 4 bases, with 17 bases remaining between them. This CDR3 is built from 15 residues. CDR1 and CDR2 from the germline V gene are SGHKS and YYEKEE (reference sequence). Here the CDR3 reads CASSPDFEGVETQYF. For the CDR3, the DNA is TGTGCCAGCAGCCCCGATTTTGAGGGGGTAGAGACCCAGTACTTC.

This rearrangement joins TRBV5-6 to TRBJ2-1; 7 bases are shared with TRBD1. Unmatched junction bases numbered 4, after V lost 1 base and J lost 3 bases. Germline CDR1 is SGHDT and CDR2 is YYEEEE. CDR3 length: 15 residues. CDR3 in DNA: TGTGCCAGCAGCTTGAGGGACAGAAACTACAATGAGCAGTTCTTC. Amino acids: CASSLRDRNYNEQFF.

The V gene is TRBV7-2, the J gene TRBJ2-7; TRBD2 aligns across 8 bases. CDR3 size: 12 residues. Germline trimming cut 6 bases from V and 6 bases from J; bases unmatched to any gene: 4. The germline V gene encodes CDR1 SGHTA and CDR2 FQGNSA. CDR3 loop: CASSILAGEQYF. The CDR3 region has the DNA TGTGCCAGCAGTATCCTAGCGGGCGAGCAGTACTTC.

The chain has TRBV10-3 and TRBJ1-6; tentatively, D is TRBD1 (5 bases). The CDR3 extends over 16 amino acids. V was shortened by 11 bases and J by 0 bases, with 17 bases between the two germline ends. CDR1 is ENHRY and CDR2 is SYGVKD in the germline V gene. The CDR3 protein is CASKDTGSSYNSPLHF. The CDR3 DNA follows: TGTGCCTCCAAAGATACAGGTAGCTCCTATAATTCACCCCTCCACTTT.

The chain combines TRBV25-1 with TRBJ1-3, with a tentative D call TRBD1 (5 bases). V lost 5 bases to trimming and J lost 8 bases, with 13 bases between them. This CDR3 spans 13 amino acids. The germline gives CDR1 MGHDK, CDR2 SYGVNS. CDR3 sequence: CASSLGGWDTIYF. DNA for the CDR3: TGTGCCAGCAGTCTCGGGGGATGGGACACCATATATTTT.

This clone occurred a few times. This chain connects TRBV23-1 to TRBJ1-2; D is possibly TRBD1 (6 bases). TRBV23-1 has ORF status, its function being uncertain. V lost 4 bases and J 2 bases, leaving 14 bases between the germline ends. The CDR3 contains 15 residues. The CDR3 DNA follows: TGCGCCAGCAGTCCTACAGGGCGAGTCAACTATGGCTACACCTTC. It encodes CASSPTGRVNYGYTF.

The V gene is TRBV4-3, the J gene TRBJ1-2; D call uncertain. This CDR3 contains 15 residues. Germline V gene data show CDR1 as LGHNA and CDR2 as YSLEER. Trimming removed 8 bases at V and 6 bases at J, with 22 bases between. CDR3 DNA sequence: TGCGCCAGCTCGGAGCAGGCCAGGACGAGGGATGGCTACACCTTC. Residues: CASSEQARTRDGYTF.

The rearrangement links TRBV27 to TRBJ2-7, with TRBD1 identical over 9 bases. Germline V gene sequence: CDR1 MNHEY, CDR2 SMNVEV (reference sequence). With 5 bases clipped from V and 3 bases from J, the junction kept 8 bases outside the gene matches. The CDR3 contains 15 residues. The DNA of the CDR3 is TGTGCCAGCAGTCCTAGGACAGGGGTGGGCTACGAGCAGTACTTC. Translating gives CASSPRTGVGYEQYF.

Comment on this clone: The same CDR3 arises from other DNA sequences in this sample as well. This rearrangement joins TRBV30 to TRBJ1-5; 9 bases are a match to TRBD1. J was trimmed by 7 bases and V by 0 bases; bases with no gene match: 4. Germline lookup yields CDR1 GTSNPN and CDR2 SVGIG (reference sequence). The CDR3 covers 14 residues. CDR3 protein: CAWSVRTGDQPQHF. Written as DNA, the CDR3 is TGTGCCTGGAGTGTCCGGACAGGGGACCAGCCCCAGCATTTT.

This chain uses TRBV19 with TRBJ1-5; D call uncertain. Looked up from germline, CDR1 is LNHDA and CDR2 is SQIVND (reference sequence). The CDR3 is 18 residues long. Trimming took 0 bases from V and 0 from J, leaving 15 bases between them. The CDR3 coding sequence is TGTGCCAGTAGTATAGATCTGAACACCTGGTATAGCAATCAGCCCCAGCATTTT. It translates to CASSIDLNTWYSNQPQHF.

As to this clone: Other DNA sequences in the sample encode the same CDR3. This sequence joins TRBV30 and TRBJ1-5; TRBD1 matches at 7 bases. The CDR3 is 13 amino acids. The germline gives CDR1 GTSNPN, CDR2 SVGIG (reference sequence). V trimming: 1 base; J trimming: 4 bases; junction bases outside the gene matches: 1. DNA of the CDR3: TGTGCCTGGAGTGGGGGACAGAATCAGCCCCAGCATTTT. Amino acids: CAWSGGQNQPQHF.

The chain employs TRBV5-5 and TRBJ2-3; perhaps D is TRBD1 or TRBD2 (5 bases each). CDR1 and CDR2 (germline): SGHKS, YYEKEE (reference sequence). V shed 1 base and J shed 5 bases, with 8 bases lying between them. This CDR3 is built from 13 residues. The CDR3 reads CASSLLGGDTQYF. The CDR3, as DNA: TGTGCCAGCAGCTTGCTTGGGGGAGATACGCAGTATTTT.

The V call is TRBV7-6, the J call TRBJ2-5; D gene ambiguous. V lost 5 bases and J 5 bases, leaving 15 bases between the germline ends. The CDR3 contains 14 residues. Germline CDR1 SGHVS, CDR2 FNYEAQ. The DNA of the CDR3 is TGTGCCAGCAGCCCCGGGCCCCTAGTGGAGACCCAGTACTTC. The encoded protein is CASSPGPLVETQYF.

The rearrangement uses TRBV23-1 and TRBJ1-2, with 7 bases lining up with TRBD1. TRBV23-1 is an ORF for which the function is uncertain. The trim removed 3 bases at V and 0 bases at J, leaving 10 bases unmatched. The CDR3 loop spans 17 amino acids. This CDR3 reads CASSHRRRQGPNYGYTF. For the CDR3, the DNA is TGCGCCAGCAGTCATCGTCGTCGACAGGGACCTAACTATGGCTACACCTTC.

The chain is built from TRBV5-1 and TRBJ1-4, with 7 bases aligning to TRBD1. The CDR3 sequence is 14 residues long. Germline trimming cut 5 bases from V and 6 bases from J; bases unmatched to any gene: 7. Germline V gives CDR1 SGHRS, CDR2 YFSETQ. The CDR3 sequence is CASSTGTAHEKLFF. The CDR3 region has the DNA TGCGCCAGCAGTACCGGGACAGCGCATGAAAAACTGTTTTTT.

The V gene is TRBV18, the J gene TRBJ1-6, with D perhaps matching TRBD1 (5 bases). CDR1 is KGHSH, CDR2 LQKENI, per germline. CDR3 size: 12 residues. Trimming left V 6 bases short and J 10 bases short, with 10 bases between. The CDR3 nucleotides read TGTGCCAGCTCCCAACCAGGGTCACCCCTCCACTTT. Translated, it gives CASSQPGSPLHF.

The rearrangement uses TRBV14 and TRBJ2-7, with 7 bases that match TRBD2. This CDR3 is built from 15 residues. Germline values: CDR1 SGHDN, CDR2 FVKESK. V shed 6 bases, J shed 3 bases, and the junction held 11 bases outside the gene matches. The CDR3, as DNA: TGTGCCAGCAGTCCATACCTAGCGGACCTCTACGAGCAGTACTTC. It specifies CASSPYLADLYEQYF.